This entry features one T cell receptor (beta chain) sequence. The germline V gene has CDR1 GTSNPN and CDR2 SVGIG (reference sequence). After removal of 4 bases from V and 7 bases from J, the junction contained 9 bases not matched to a gene. The CDR3 length is 13 residues. The method was immunoSEQ multiplex PCR; TCRdb's version includes in-frame clones alone and lacks a portion of them. Here the sample spans several thousand clones, about four fifths being singletons. This specimen comes from a study of immune evolution from preneoplasia to lung adenocarcinoma. The TCR originated in a donor older than 65 with lung adenocarcinoma. This chain joins TRBV30 and TRBJ2-5, with TRBD1 matching over 7 bases. Material for sequencing was FFPE lung adenocarcinoma in situ tissue. As DNA, the CDR3 is TGTGCCTGGAAGCCCCGACAGGGTGGGACCCAGTACTTC. As protein: CAWKPRQGGTQYF.